These T cell receptor beta chains were read from a single sample in a study of Ad26.COV2.S vaccination and SARS-CoV-2 variants. Clones were read by immunoSEQ multiplex PCR, and TCRdb kept only the in-frame ones, dropping some. The sample holds more than 300,000 clones; more than 85% are singletons and the top ten take about 5%. The sample in question was peripheral blood, obtained in a trial of Ad26.COV2.S vaccine versus placebo. The receptors come from a person aged 18-65 years who received the Ad26.COV2.S COVID-19 vaccine or a placebo. CDR3s include the opening cysteine and the closing phenylalanine or tryptophan. Fields, in order: D gene, clone size, J gene, V gene, CDR3 DNA, CDR3 protein. The D gene is left open where the match is weak. Clone size appears in some rows only: once, few, many, or a class for an expanded clone.

>.|.|TRBJ1-4|TRBV18
TGTGCCAGCTCACCATTGGTTGGGGGCCAGGATGAAAAACTGTTTTTT
CASSPLVGGQDEKLFF
>TRBD2|.|TRBJ2-1|TRBV5-6
TGTGCCAGCAGCTTAATCCAGCGGGGGATTGGCAATGAGCAGTTCTTC
CASSLIQRGIGNEQFF
>.|.|TRBJ1-2|TRBV21-1
TGTGCCAGCAGCAAAGCATCCTGGAGGGGCACCTTC
CASSKASWRGTF
>.|.|TRBJ2-1|TRBV11-3
TGTGCCAGCAGCTCTCAGGGGAGCTCCTACAATGAGCAGTTCTTC
CASSSQGSSYNEQFF
>.|.|TRBJ1-5|TRBV27
TGTGCCAGCTCACGGACGGATAGCAATCAGCCCCAGCATTTT
CASSRTDSNQPQHF
>.|.|TRBJ1-2|TRBV7-2
TGTGCCAGCAGCGCCCCCGACCAAGCCAAGGGCTACACCTTC
CASSAPDQAKGYTF
>TRBD1|.|TRBJ2-2|TRBV14
TGTGCCAGCAGCCTCCACAGGGGGCAAGTCACCGGGGAGCTGTTTTTT
CASSLHRGQVTGELFF
>.|.|TRBJ1-4|TRBV10-3
TGTGCCACCAACCAGGGGTCCACTAATGAAAAACTGTTTTTT
CATNQGSTNEKLFF
>.|.|TRBJ1-1|TRBV7-9
TGTGCCAGCAGCTTTGGGGCTGTTGAAGCTTTCTTT
CASSFGAVEAFF
>TRBD1|.|TRBJ1-2|TRBV29-1
TGCAGCGTTGCCGACAGGGGATCCTATGGCTACACCTTC
CSVADRGSYGYTF
>TRBD1|.|TRBJ2-2|TRBV7-9
TGTGCCAGCAGCTCCGGACAGGGTGCGGCCGGGGAGCTGTTTTTT
CASSSGQGAAGELFF
>TRBD1|.|TRBJ1-5|TRBV19
TGTGCCAGTAACCACCGGAGACAGGGGGGTCAGCCCCAGCATTTT
CASNHRRQGGQPQHF
>TRBD2|.|TRBJ2-3|TRBV18
TGTGCCAGCTCACCAGAAAGGGGAACTAGCGGAAACACAGATACGCAGTATTTT
CASSPERGTSGNTDTQYF
>.|.|TRBJ2-3|TRBV3-1/TRBV3-2
TGTGCCAGCAGCCACGGACAGAGCACAGATACGCAGTATTTT
CASSHGQSTDTQYF
>TRBD1|.|TRBJ1-1|TRBV4-1
TGCGCCAGCAGCCCTTGGGACAGGGTGGTCACTGAAGCTTTCTTT
CASSPWDRVVTEAFF
>.|.|TRBJ2-3|TRBV6-4
TGTGCCAGCAGTGATCTACAGGGGGGGGCAGATACGCAGTATTTT
CASSDLQGGADTQYF
>.|.|TRBJ2-3|TRBV28
TGTGCCATCAGGTCGGGCGGTGAGGGAAAGGGTACGCAGTATTTT
CAIRSGGEGKGTQYF
>.|.|TRBJ2-1|TRBV7-8
TGTGCCAGCAGCTTAGTGAGGGGGACTTACAATGAGCAGTTCTTC
CASSLVRGTYNEQFF
>.|.|TRBJ1-2|TRBV28
TGTGCCAGCAGTCCGGCGGCCAGGGCGTATGGCTACACCTTC
CASSPAARAYGYTF
>.|.|TRBJ1-1|TRBV12-3/TRBV12-4
TGTGCCAGCAAGAAGGTTTTTACTGAAGCTTTCTTT
CASKKVFTEAFF
>.|.|TRBJ1-1|TRBV30
TGTGCCTGGGGCCCGGGGGAACGGGGCACTGAAGCTTTCTTT
CAWGPGERGTEAFF
>TRBD2|.|TRBJ2-7|TRBV29-1
TGCAGCGTTGGGGAGGGCTCCGAGCAGTACTTC
CSVGEGSEQYF
>TRBD2|.|TRBJ2-2|TRBV29-1
TGCAGCGTTGATAGCGGGGGGCTCAACACCGGGGAGCTGTTTTTT
CSVDSGGLNTGELFF
>.|.|TRBJ1-2|TRBV28
TGTGCCAGCAGTACCCTTCCCGCCCTGGAGGACTATGGCTACACCTTC
CASSTLPALEDYGYTF
>.|.|TRBJ1-6|TRBV4-1
TGCGCCAGCAGCCAAATGACAGCGGCGTCACCCCTCCACTTT
CASSQMTAASPLHF
>.|.|TRBJ1-5|TRBV15
TGTGCCACCAGCAGAGAAGGGGATCTCCTCCAGCCCCAGCATTTT
CATSREGDLLQPQHF
>TRBD1|.|TRBJ2-3|TRBV3-1/TRBV3-2
TGTGCCAGCAGCCAAGCAACAGGGGCCACAGATACGCAGTATTTT
CASSQATGATDTQYF
>.|.|TRBJ2-5|TRBV11-2
TGTGCCAGCAGCTTAACGGGGGTAGAGACCCAGTACTTC
CASSLTGVETQYF
>TRBD1|.|TRBJ1-1|TRBV13
TGTGCCAGCAGCCCCTGGGACAGGAACACTGAAGCTTTCTTT
CASSPWDRNTEAFF
>.|.|TRBJ1-5|TRBV6-1
TGTGCCAGCAGTGAAACGGGGGATCAGCCCCAGCATTTT
CASSETGDQPQHF
>TRBD2|.|TRBJ2-2|TRBV19
TGTGCCAGTAGTCTTCTAGCGGGGTTGAACACCGGGGAGCTGTTTTTT
CASSLLAGLNTGELFF
>.|once|TRBJ2-7|TRBV15
TGTGCCACCAGCAGACGCCAAACGGCATCCGAGCAGTACTTC
CATSRRQTASEQYF
>TRBD1|.|TRBJ1-1|TRBV27
TGTGCCAGCAGTTTCAGACAGGGGGCGAACACTGAAGCTTTCTTT
CASSFRQGANTEAFF
>TRBD2|.|TRBJ2-3|TRBV3-1/TRBV3-2
TGTGCCAGCAGCCAAGGGCCTAGCGGGAGCTTTAACGATACGCAGTATTTT
CASSQGPSGSFNDTQYF
>.|.|TRBJ1-6|TRBV3-1/TRBV3-2
TGTGCCAGCAGCGCGTTGAACAGCCTAAATTCACCCCTCCACTTT
CASSALNSLNSPLHF